The 5 T cell receptor beta chains in this list originate from one sample, sequenced in a study of blood T cell repertoires in COVID-19. Repertoires were generated with immunoSEQ multiplex PCR, while TCRdb's copy carries only in-frame clones and drops some. The repertoire includes 95,000 to 110,000 clones, 80% to 90% of them detected once, and 4.9% sits in the top ten. The sample consisted of peripheral blood. The receptors come from a man aged 35 to 55 with active or convalescent COVID-19.

The chain employs TRBV9 and TRBJ2-5; possible D gene TRBD1, 7 bases. V was pared by 4 bases and J by 1 base, with 20 bases between. The V gene's germline CDR1 is SGDLS and CDR2 YYNGEE. This CDR3 comprises 17 residues. As DNA, the CDR3 is TGTGCCAGCAGCCCCTACTCAGGGGGGACCAGCCAAGAGACCCAGTACTTC. Translating gives CASSPYSGGTSQETQYF.

The rearrangement uses TRBV6-5 and TRBJ1-5, with 7 bases fitting TRBD1. The J segment lost 5 bases and the V segment lost 7 bases, leaving 11 bases of the junction unmatched. Germline CDR1 reads MNHEY; CDR2 reads SVGAGI. The CDR3 totals 15 residues. The CDR3 region is CASTIDRVDYQPQHF. The CDR3 DNA is TGTGCCAGCACCATAGACAGGGTGGATTATCAGCCCCAGCATTTT.

This chain links TRBV9 with TRBJ2-5; 10 bases agree with TRBD2. V dropped 0 bases and J dropped 4; count of bases not matched to a gene: 6. The V gene's germline CDR1 is SGDLS and CDR2 YYNGEE. The CDR3 length is 16 residues. As DNA, the CDR3 is TGTGCCAGCAGCGTAGGGACTAGCGGAGGGGTAGAGACCCAGTACTTC. It translates to CASSVGTSGGVETQYF.

The rearrangement uses TRBV4-3 and TRBJ2-7; weak D call: TRBD1 (6 bases). The CDR3 is 14 amino acids. The germline gives CDR1 LGHNA, CDR2 YSLEER. Trimming removed 2 bases at V and 1 base at J, with 9 bases between. CDR3 coding DNA: TGCGCCAGCAGCCAATCTCAGGGGTCCTACGAGCAGTACTTC. As protein: CASSQSQGSYEQYF.

V usage is TRBV27 and J usage is TRBJ2-7; weak D call: TRBD1 (6 bases). CDR1 and CDR2 (germline): MNHEY, SMNVEV (reference sequence). Trimming stripped 5 bases from V and 3 bases from J, with 23 bases between. There are 17 residues in the CDR3. This CDR3 reads CASSAPTKGGRSYEQYF. As DNA, the CDR3 is TGTGCCAGCAGTGCACCGACTAAAGGGGGACGGAGCTACGAGCAGTACTTC.